This is a list of T cell receptor beta chains from one sample in a study of radiotherapy plus CTLA-4 blockade in lung cancer. Produced via immunoSEQ multiplex PCR; TCRdb's table is partial and in-frame only. The profile covers about 32,000 clones, with more than 80% appearing a single time and 20% to 25% taken by the ten largest. Specimen: peripheral blood, collected from a patient treated with radiotherapy plus ipilimumab. The receptors derive from a human donor with non-small cell lung cancer that progressed on radiotherapy plus ipilimumab. Both conserved end residues are trimmed from each CDR3.

cdr3_aa: ASSLAQGQQF; j_call: TRBJ2-1; v_call: TRBV5-1
cdr3_aa: SALMNTEAF; j_call: TRBJ1-1; v_call: TRBV20-1
cdr3_aa: ASSRLGAEYEQY; j_call: TRBJ2-7; v_call: TRBV5-1
cdr3_aa: APGTSGDNEQF; j_call: TRBJ2-1; v_call: TRBV5-1
cdr3_aa: ASSPHSKSNEKLF; j_call: TRBJ1-4; v_call: TRBV5-1
cdr3_aa: ASSLGVTGGVETQY; j_call: TRBJ2-5; v_call: TRBV5-1
cdr3_aa: ASSPRQLITDSPLH; j_call: TRBJ1-6; v_call: TRBV18
cdr3_aa: ASSPRQGKQETQY; j_call: TRBJ2-5; v_call: TRBV18
cdr3_aa: ASSPELAGSYNEQF; j_call: TRBJ2-1; v_call: TRBV4-2
cdr3_aa: ASTQGYNYGYT; j_call: TRBJ1-2; v_call: TRBV6-5
cdr3_aa: ASSTGANTEAF; j_call: TRBJ1-1; v_call: TRBV7-9
cdr3_aa: ASSLLSSYNSPLH; j_call: TRBJ1-6; v_call: TRBV2
cdr3_aa: ASEDGGAGNQPQH; j_call: TRBJ1-5; v_call: TRBV6-6
cdr3_aa: ASSETGRTEAF; j_call: TRBJ1-1; v_call: TRBV19
cdr3_aa: ASSGRQGAPYNEQF; j_call: TRBJ2-1; v_call: TRBV6-1
cdr3_aa: ASTQLGTSGVHEQY; j_call: TRBJ2-7; v_call: TRBV11-2
cdr3_aa: ASSWTSGAPDTQY; j_call: TRBJ2-3; v_call: TRBV7-2
cdr3_aa: ASRTGNNSPLH; j_call: TRBJ1-6; v_call: TRBV6-6
cdr3_aa: ASSWGHQNTEAF; j_call: TRBJ1-1; v_call: TRBV7-6
cdr3_aa: ASSLGLSDTDTQY; j_call: TRBJ2-3; v_call: TRBV5-4
cdr3_aa: ASSPLAALNYEQY; j_call: TRBJ2-7; v_call: TRBV18
cdr3_aa: ASSLGGGPYEQY; j_call: NA; v_call: TRBV7-2
cdr3_aa: ASSIGVGTLNTEAF; j_call: TRBJ1-1; v_call: TRBV19
cdr3_aa: ASSLGSGETQY; j_call: TRBJ2-5; v_call: TRBV13
cdr3_aa: ASRSGHSNEKLF; j_call: TRBJ1-4; v_call: TRBV5-1
cdr3_aa: ASSRQSSGANVLT; j_call: TRBJ2-6; v_call: TRBV19
cdr3_aa: ASSPPGTSGGIGREQY; j_call: TRBJ2-7; v_call: TRBV18
cdr3_aa: ASTVGSMNTEAF; j_call: TRBJ1-1; v_call: TRBV28
cdr3_aa: ASSQEFGGSADTEAF; j_call: TRBJ1-1; v_call: TRBV4-1
cdr3_aa: ASSVGGLNTEAF; j_call: TRBJ1-1; v_call: TRBV7-9
cdr3_aa: ASRMTGSYEQY; j_call: TRBJ2-7; v_call: TRBV7-9
cdr3_aa: ASSPLAGLYSNQPQH; j_call: TRBJ1-5; v_call: TRBV7-8
cdr3_aa: ASRGTSGVGEQY; j_call: TRBJ2-7; v_call: TRBV5-4
cdr3_aa: ASSESRPSSGEYNEQF; j_call: TRBJ2-1; v_call: TRBV2
cdr3_aa: ASSQGIWNTEAF; j_call: TRBJ1-1; v_call: TRBV7-2
cdr3_aa: ASRENTGAGNTIY; j_call: TRBJ1-3; v_call: TRBV5-1
cdr3_aa: ASSLGSRTYEQY; j_call: TRBJ2-7; v_call: TRBV11-1
cdr3_aa: AISDPTRTGQETQY; j_call: TRBJ2-5; v_call: TRBV10-3
cdr3_aa: ASSLVSGGSSYNEQF; j_call: TRBJ2-1; v_call: TRBV7-9
cdr3_aa: ASSGGATDTQY; j_call: TRBJ2-3; v_call: TRBV5-1
cdr3_aa: ASSLMYQGPVTGYT; j_call: TRBJ1-2; v_call: TRBV7-9
cdr3_aa: ASRGALNRSSYNSPLH; j_call: TRBJ1-6; v_call: TRBV4-1
cdr3_aa: ASSLYGGGGETQY; j_call: TRBJ2-5; v_call: TRBV5-6